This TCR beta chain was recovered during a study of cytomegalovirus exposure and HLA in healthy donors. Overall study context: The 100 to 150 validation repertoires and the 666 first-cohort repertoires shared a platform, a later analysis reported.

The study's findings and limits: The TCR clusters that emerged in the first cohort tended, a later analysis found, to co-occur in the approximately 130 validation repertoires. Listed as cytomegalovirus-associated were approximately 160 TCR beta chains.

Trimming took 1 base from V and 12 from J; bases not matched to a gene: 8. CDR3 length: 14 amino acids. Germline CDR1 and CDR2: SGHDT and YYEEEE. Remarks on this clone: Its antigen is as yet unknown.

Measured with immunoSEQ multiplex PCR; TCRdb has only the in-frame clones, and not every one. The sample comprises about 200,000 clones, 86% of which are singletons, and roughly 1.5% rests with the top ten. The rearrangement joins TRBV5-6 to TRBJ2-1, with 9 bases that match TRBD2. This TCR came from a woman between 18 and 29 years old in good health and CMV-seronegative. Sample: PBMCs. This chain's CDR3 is CASSLTSGSLGQFF. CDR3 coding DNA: TGTGCCAGCAGCTTGACTAGCGGGTCCCTGGGGCAGTTCTTC.